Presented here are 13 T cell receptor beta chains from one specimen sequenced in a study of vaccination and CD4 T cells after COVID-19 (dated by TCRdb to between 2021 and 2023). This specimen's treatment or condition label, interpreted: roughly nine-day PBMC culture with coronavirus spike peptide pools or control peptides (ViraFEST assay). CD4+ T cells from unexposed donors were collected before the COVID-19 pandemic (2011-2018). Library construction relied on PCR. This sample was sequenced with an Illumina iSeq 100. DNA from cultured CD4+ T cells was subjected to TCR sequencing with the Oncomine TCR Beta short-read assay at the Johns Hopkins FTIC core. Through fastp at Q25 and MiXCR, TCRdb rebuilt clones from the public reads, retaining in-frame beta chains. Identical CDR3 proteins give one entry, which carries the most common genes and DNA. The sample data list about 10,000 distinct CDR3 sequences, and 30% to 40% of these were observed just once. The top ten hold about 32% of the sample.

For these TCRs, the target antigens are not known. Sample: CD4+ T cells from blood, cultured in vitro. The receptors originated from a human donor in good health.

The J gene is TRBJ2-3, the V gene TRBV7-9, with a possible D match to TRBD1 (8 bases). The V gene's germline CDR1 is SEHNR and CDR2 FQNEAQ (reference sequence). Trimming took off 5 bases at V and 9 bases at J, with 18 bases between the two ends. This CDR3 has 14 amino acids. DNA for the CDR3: TGTGCCAGCAGCCTCCTCGGACAGGGAGGGACGCAGTATTTT. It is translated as CASSLLGQGGTQYF.

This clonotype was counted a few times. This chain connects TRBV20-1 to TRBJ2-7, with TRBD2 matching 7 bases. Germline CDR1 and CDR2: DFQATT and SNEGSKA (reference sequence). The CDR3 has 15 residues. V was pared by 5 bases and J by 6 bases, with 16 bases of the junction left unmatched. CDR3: CSAVQGGQGRREQYF. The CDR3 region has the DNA TGCAGTGCTGTCCAGGGAGGGCAGGGTAGACGCGAGCAGTACTTC.

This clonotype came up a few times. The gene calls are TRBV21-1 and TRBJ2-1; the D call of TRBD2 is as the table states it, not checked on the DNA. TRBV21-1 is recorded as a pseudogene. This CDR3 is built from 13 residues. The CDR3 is CASPSGVYNEQFF. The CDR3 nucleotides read TGTGCCAGCCCAAGCGGAGTTTACAATGAGCAGTTCTTC.

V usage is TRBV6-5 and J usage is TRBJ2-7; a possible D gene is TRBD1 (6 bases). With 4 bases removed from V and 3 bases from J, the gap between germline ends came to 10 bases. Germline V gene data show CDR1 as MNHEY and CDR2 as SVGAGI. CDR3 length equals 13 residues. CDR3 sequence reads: CASSSGQVYEQYF. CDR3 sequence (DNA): TGTGCCAGCAGTTCGGGACAAGTCTACGAGCAGTACTTC.

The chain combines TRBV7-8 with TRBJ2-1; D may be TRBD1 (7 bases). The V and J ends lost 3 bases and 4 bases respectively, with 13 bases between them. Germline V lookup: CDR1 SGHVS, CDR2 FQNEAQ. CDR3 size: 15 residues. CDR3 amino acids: CASSLSGGSYNEQFF. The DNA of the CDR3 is TGTGCCAGCAGCTTGTCAGGGGGGTCTTACAATGAGCAGTTCTTC.

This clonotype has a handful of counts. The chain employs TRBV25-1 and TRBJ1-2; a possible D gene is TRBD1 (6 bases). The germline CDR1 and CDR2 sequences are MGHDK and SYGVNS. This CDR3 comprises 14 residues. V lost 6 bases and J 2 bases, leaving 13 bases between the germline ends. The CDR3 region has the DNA TGTGCCAGCAGCCGCGGAGACAGGAACTATGGCTACACCTTC. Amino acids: CASSRGDRNYGYTF.

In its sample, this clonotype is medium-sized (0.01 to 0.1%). The CDR3 protein is CASSPTALAYGYTF. CDR3 nucleotide sequence: TGTGCCAGCAGCCCGACCGCCTTAGCCTATGGCTACACCTTC. The chain couples TRBV7-8 to TRBJ1-2; D is unclear. CDR1 and CDR2 from the germline V gene are SGHVS and FQNEAQ. This CDR3 comprises 14 residues. The V end lost 5 bases, the J end lost 4 bases, and 14 bases lay between the germline ends.

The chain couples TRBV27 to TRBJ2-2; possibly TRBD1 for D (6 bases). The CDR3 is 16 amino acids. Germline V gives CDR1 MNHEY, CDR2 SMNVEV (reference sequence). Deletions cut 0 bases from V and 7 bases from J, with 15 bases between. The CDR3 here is CASSLSGATGLGELFF. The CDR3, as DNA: TGTGCCAGCAGTTTATCGGGGGCGACAGGCCTCGGGGAGCTGTTTTTT.

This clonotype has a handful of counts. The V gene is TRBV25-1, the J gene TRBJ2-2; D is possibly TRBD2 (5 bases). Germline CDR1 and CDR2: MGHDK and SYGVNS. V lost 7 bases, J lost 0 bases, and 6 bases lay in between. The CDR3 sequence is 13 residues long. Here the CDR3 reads CASIGANTGELFF. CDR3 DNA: TGTGCCAGCATCGGGGCGAACACCGGGGAGCTGTTTTTT.

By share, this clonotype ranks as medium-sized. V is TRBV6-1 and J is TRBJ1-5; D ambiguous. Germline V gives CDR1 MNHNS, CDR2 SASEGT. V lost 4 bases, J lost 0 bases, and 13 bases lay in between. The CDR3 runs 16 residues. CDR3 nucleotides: TGTGCCAGCAGTGCTATAGGACTATATAGCAATCAGCCCCAGCATTTT. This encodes CASSAIGLYSNQPQHF.

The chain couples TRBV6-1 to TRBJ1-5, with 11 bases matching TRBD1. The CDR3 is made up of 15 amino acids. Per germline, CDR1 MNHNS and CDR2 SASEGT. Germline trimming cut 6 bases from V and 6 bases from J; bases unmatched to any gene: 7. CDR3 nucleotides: TGTGCCAGCAGGCCCCCGGGACAGGGGGGTCAGCCCCAGCATTTT. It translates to CASRPPGQGGQPQHF.

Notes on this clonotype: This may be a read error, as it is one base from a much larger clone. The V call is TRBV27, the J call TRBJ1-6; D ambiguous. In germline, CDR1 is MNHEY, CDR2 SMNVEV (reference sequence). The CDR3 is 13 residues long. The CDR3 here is CASSLSYNSPFHF. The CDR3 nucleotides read TGTGCCAGCAGCCTCTCCTATAATTCACCCTTCCACTTT.

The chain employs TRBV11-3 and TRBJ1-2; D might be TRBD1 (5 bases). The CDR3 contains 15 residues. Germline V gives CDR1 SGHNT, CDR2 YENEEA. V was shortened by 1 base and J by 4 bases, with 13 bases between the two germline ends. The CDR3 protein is CASSLVRQPLYGYTF. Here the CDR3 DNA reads TGTGCCAGCAGCTTAGTCCGACAGCCGCTCTATGGCTACACCTTC.